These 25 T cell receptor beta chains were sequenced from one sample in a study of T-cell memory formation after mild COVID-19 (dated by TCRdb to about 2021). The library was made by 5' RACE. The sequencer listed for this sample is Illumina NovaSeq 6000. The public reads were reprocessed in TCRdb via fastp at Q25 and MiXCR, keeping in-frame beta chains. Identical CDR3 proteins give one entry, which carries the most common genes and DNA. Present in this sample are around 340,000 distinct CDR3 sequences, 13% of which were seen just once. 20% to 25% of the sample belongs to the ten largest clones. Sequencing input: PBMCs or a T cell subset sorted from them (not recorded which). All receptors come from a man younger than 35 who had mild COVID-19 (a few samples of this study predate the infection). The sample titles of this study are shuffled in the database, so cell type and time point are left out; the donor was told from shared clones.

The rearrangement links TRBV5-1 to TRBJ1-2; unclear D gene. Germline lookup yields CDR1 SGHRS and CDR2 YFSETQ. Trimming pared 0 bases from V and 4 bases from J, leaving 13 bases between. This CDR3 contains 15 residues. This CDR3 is CASSLGEGTSYGYTF. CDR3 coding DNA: TGCGCCAGCAGCTTGGGAGAGGGAACATCCTATGGCTACACCTTC.

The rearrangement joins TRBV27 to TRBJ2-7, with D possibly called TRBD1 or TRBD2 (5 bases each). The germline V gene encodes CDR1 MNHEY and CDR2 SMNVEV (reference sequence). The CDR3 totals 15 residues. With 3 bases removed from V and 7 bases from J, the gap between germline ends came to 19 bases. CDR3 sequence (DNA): TGTGCCAGCAGTTTCTCCGGGACCCTCCGGGTGGAGCAGTACTTC. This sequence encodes CASSFSGTLRVEQYF.

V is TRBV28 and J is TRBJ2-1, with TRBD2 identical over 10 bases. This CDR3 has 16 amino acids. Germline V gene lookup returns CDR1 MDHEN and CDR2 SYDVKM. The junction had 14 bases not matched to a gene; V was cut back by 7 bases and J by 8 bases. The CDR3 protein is CASITSGESPVDEQFF. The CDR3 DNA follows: TGTGCCAGCATTACTAGCGGGGAGTCTCCAGTCGATGAGCAGTTCTTC.

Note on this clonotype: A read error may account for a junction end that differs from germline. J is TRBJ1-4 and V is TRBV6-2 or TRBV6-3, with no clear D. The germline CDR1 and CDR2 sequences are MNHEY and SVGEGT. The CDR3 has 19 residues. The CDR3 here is CASSYSTRYGDKAKEKLFF. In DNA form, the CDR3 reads TGTGCCAGCAGTTACTCGACGAGGTACGGCGACAAGGCTAAGGAAAAACTGTTTTTT.

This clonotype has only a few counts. The CDR3 DNA is TGTGCCAGCAGCTCTCGGGGCTCATTCCAAGAGACCCAGTACTTC. Amino acid sequence: CASSSRGSFQETQYF. V is TRBV5-5 and J is TRBJ2-5; D possibly matches TRBD1 or TRBD2 (5 bases each). The CDR3 consists of 15 residues. Trimming removed 3 bases at V and 1 base at J, with 13 bases between. CDR1 is SGHKS, CDR2 YYEKEE, per germline (reference sequence). The variable domain in full, with the rest retrieved from reference TRBV5-5 and TRBJ2-5, is DAGVTQSPTHLIKTRGQQVTLRCSPISGHKSVSWYQQVLGQGPQFIFQYYEKEERGRGNFPDRFSARQFPNYSSELNVNALLLGDSALYLCASSSRGSFQETQYFGPGTRLLVL.

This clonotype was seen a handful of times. CDR3 nucleotide sequence: TGTGCCAGCAGTGACGGACACTCGGCTTTCTTT. Translating it yields CASSDGHSAFF. The rearrangement uses TRBV2 and TRBJ1-1; maybe TRBD1 (5 bases). The germline V gene encodes CDR1 SNHLY and CDR2 FYNNEI. With 3 bases removed from V and 11 bases from J, the gap between germline ends came to 10 bases. This CDR3 is built from 11 residues.

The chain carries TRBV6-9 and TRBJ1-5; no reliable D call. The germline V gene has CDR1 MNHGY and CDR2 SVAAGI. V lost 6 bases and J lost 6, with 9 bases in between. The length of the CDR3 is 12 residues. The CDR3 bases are TGTGCCAGCAGCGCCCGGATTCAGCCCCAGCATTTT. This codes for CASSARIQPQHF.

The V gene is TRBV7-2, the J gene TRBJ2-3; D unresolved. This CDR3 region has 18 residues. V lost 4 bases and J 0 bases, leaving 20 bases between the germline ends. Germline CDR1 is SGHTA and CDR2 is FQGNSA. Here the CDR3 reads CASSSAALADISTDTQYF. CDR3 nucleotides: TGTGCCAGCAGCTCCGCGGCCCTCGCGGATATTAGCACAGATACGCAGTATTTT.

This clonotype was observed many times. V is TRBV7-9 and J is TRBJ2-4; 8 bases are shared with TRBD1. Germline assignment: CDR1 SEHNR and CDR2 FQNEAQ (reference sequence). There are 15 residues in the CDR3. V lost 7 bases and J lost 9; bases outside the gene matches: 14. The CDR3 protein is CASTRKQGGMGIQYF. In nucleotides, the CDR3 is TGTGCCAGCACCCGTAAACAGGGGGGAATGGGCATTCAGTACTTC.

CDR3 DNA sequence: TGTGCCAGCAGTCCTGATTTCTACGAGCAGTACTTC. Amino acids: CASSPDFYEQYF. This sequence joins TRBV5-8 and TRBJ2-7; D uncertain. CDR3 length equals 12 residues. Germline lookup yields CDR1 SGHTS and CDR2 YDEGEE. V was pared by 5 bases and J by 3 bases, with 9 bases between.

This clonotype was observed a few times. Here the CDR3 reads CASSLREGEQFF. The DNA for the CDR3 is TGTGCCAGTAGTCTCCGGGAGGGTGAGCAGTTCTTC. The chain couples TRBV19 to TRBJ2-1, with 8 bases aligning to TRBD2. The CDR3 length is 12 residues. V trimming: 5 bases; J trimming: 9 bases; junction bases outside the gene matches: 3. Germline assignment: CDR1 LNHDA and CDR2 SQIVND (reference sequence).

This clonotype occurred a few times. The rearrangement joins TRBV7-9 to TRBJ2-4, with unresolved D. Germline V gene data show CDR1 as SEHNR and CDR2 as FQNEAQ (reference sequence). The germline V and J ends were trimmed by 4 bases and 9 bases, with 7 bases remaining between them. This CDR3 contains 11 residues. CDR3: CASSSGGIQYF. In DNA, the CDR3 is TGTGCCAGCAGCTCCGGCGGCATTCAGTACTTC.

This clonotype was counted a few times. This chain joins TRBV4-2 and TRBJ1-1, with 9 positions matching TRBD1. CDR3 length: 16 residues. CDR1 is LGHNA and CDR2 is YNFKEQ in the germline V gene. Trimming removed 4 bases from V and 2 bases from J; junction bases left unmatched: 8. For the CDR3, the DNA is TGTGCCAGCAGCCCGGGGACAGGGTCGGGAAACACTGAAGCTTTCTTT. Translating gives CASSPGTGSGNTEAFF.

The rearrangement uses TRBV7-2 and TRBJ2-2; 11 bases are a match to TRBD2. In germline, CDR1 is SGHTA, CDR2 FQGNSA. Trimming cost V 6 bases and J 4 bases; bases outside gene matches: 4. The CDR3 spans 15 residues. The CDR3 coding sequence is TGTGCCAGCAGGGTAGCGGGGGGGTTCACCGGGGAGCTGTTTTTT. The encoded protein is CASRVAGGFTGELFF.

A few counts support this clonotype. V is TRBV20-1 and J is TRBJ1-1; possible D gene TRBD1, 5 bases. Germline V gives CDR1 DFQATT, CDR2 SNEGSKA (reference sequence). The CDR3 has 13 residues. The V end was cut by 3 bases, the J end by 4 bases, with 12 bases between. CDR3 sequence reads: CSARGWRGTEAFF. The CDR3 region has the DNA TGCAGTGCTAGGGGCTGGAGGGGCACTGAAGCTTTCTTT.

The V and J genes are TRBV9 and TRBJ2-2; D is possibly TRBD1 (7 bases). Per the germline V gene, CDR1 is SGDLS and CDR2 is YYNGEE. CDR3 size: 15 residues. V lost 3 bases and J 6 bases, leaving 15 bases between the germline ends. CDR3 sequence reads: CASSGQQGRSGELFF. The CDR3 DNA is TGTGCCAGCAGCGGGCAACAGGGGAGGTCCGGGGAGCTGTTTTTT. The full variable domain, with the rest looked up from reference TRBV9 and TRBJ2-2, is DSGVTQTPKHLITATGQRVTLRCSPRSGDLSVYWYQQSLDQGLQFLIQYYNGEERAKGNILERFSAQQFPDLHSELNLSSLELGDSALYFCASSGQQGRSGELFFGEGSRLTVL.

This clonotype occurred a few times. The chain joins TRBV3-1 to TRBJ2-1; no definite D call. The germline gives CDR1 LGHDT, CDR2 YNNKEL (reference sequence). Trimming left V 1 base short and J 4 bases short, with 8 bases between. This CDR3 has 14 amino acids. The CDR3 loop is CASSQVPIYNEQFF. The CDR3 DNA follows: TGTGCCAGCAGCCAAGTTCCTATATACAATGAGCAGTTCTTC.

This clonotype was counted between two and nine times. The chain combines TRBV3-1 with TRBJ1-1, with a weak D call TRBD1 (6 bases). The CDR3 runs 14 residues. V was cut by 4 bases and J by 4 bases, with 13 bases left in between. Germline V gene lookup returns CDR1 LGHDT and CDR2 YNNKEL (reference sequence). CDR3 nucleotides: TGTGCCAGCAGCCGGCAGGGGTCGGGCACTGAAGCTTTCTTT. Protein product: CASSRQGSGTEAFF.

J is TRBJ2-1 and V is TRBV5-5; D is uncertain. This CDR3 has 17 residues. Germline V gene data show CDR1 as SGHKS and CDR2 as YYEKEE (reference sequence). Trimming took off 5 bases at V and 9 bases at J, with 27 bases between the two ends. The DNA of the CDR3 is TGTGCCAGCAGTTTGTGGCCCCATCAACAGCCTACAAGTGAGCAGTTCTTC. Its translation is CASSLWPHQQPTSEQFF. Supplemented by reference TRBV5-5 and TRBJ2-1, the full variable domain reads DAGVTQSPTHLIKTRGQQVTLRCSPISGHKSVSWYQQVLGQGPQFIFQYYEKEERGRGNFPDRFSARQFPNYSSELNVNALLLGDSALYLCASSLWPHQQPTSEQFFGPGTRLTVL.

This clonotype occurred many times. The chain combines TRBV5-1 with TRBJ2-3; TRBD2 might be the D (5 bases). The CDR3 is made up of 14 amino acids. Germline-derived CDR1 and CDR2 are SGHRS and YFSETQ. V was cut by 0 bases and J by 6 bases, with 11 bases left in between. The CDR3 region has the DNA TGCGCCAGCAGCTTGGCGGACTTCGCGGATACGCAGTATTTT. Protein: CASSLADFADTQYF. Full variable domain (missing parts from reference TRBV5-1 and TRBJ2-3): KAGVTQTPRYLIKTRGQQVTLSCSPISGHRSVSWYQQTPGQGLQFLFEYFSETQRNKGNFPGRFSGRQFSNSRSEMNVSTLELGDSALYLCASSLADFADTQYFGPGTRLTVL.

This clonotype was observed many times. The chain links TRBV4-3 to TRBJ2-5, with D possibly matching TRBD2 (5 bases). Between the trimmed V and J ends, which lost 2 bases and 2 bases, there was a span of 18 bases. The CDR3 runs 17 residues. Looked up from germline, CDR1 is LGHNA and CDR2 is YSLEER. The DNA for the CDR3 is TGCGCCAGCAGCCAAAAAGCGGCGCCGGCGGGTCAAGAGACCCAGTACTTC. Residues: CASSQKAAPAGQETQYF.

DNA of the CDR3: TGTGCCAGCAGTTTCGACTCGGAGACCCAGTACTTC. Protein product: CASSFDSETQYF. V usage is TRBV12-3 or TRBV12-4 and J usage is TRBJ2-5, with no clear D. The CDR3 length is 12 residues. V dropped 3 bases and J dropped 5 bases, with 7 bases sitting between them.

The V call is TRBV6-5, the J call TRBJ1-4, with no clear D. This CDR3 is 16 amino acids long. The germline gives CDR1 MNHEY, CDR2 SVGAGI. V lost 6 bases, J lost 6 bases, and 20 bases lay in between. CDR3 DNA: TGTGCCAGCAGGGATCCCGCCACGGACCGGGATGAAAAACTGTTTTTT. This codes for CASRDPATDRDEKLFF.

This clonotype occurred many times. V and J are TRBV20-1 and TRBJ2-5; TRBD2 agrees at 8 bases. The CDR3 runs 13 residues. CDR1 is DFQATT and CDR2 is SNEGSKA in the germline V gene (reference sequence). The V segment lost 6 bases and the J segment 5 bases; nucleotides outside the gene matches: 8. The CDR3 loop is CSAPRTSLETQYF. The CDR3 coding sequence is TGCAGTGCCCCAAGGACTAGCTTGGAGACCCAGTACTTC.

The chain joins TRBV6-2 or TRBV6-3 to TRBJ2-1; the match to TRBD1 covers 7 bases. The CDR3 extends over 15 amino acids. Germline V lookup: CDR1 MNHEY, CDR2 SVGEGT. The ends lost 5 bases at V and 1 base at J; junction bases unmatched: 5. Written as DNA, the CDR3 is TGTGCCAGCAGTAGACTGGGACAGTCCTACAATGAGCAGTTCTTC. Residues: CASSRLGQSYNEQFF.